A single sample gave rise to the 21 T cell receptor beta chains below, sequenced in a study of Graves' ophthalmopathy and Graves' hyperthyroidism. Amplifying from RNA transcripts, the study obtained TCR beta CDR3 regions. Following a first-round RT-PCR that used HTBI primers, a second-round multiplex PCR was carried out. From the multiplex PCR reads, TCRdb called clonotypes with MiXCR, one entry per CDR3 protein. The sample holds some 200,000 distinct CDR3 sequences, around 28% seen once. The source material was peripheral blood. The receptors were sampled from a man aged 50 to 60 with Graves' ophthalmopathy.

This clonotype was picked up many times. The chain employs TRBV7-9 and TRBJ2-7, with TRBD2 matching over 7 bases. The germline V gene encodes CDR1 SEHNR and CDR2 FQNEAQ (reference sequence). The V and J ends lost 5 bases and 4 bases, in that order; junction bases with no gene match: 8. The CDR3 is 14 residues long. The CDR3 DNA follows: TGTGCCAGCAGCCCTACTAGCGCTGGATACGAGCAGTACTTC. This gives the protein CASSPTSAGYEQYF.

Many counts were recorded for this clonotype. V is TRBV12-3 or TRBV12-4 and J is TRBJ2-2; the match to TRBD2 covers 9 bases. The trim removed 5 bases at V and 7 bases at J, leaving 8 bases unmatched. The CDR3 loop spans 15 amino acids. The CDR3, as DNA: TGTGCCAGCAGTCCCTCTAGGCGGGAGGGCGGGGAGCTGTTTTTT. Its translation is CASSPSRREGGELFF.

This clonotype was counted at least ten times. CDR3 coding DNA: TGCGCCAGCAGTCGGGGGCAGGGGGCAGAAGGGGAGCTGTTTTTT. Its translation: CASSRGQGAEGELFF. This chain connects TRBV4-1 to TRBJ2-2; 8 nucleotides agree with TRBD1. The CDR3 spans 15 residues. In germline, CDR1 is MGHRA, CDR2 YSYEKL. With V trimmed by 6 bases and J by 8 bases, 11 bases remained unmatched.

This chain joins TRBV11-1 and TRBJ1-3; possibly TRBD1 for D (5 bases). Germline assignment: CDR1 SGHAT and CDR2 FQDESV (reference sequence). The CDR3 has 16 residues. Trimming shortened V by 5 bases and J by 0 bases, and 14 bases separated the two germline ends. The CDR3 loop is CASSGTRDLSGNTIYF. The CDR3 bases are TGTGCCAGCAGCGGGACGCGGGATCTCTCTGGAAACACCATATATTTT.

This clonotype occurred many times. The gene calls are TRBV2 and TRBJ2-7; possibly TRBD1 or TRBD2 for D (5 bases each). The CDR3 consists of 14 residues. Deletions cut 7 bases from V and 0 bases from J, with 13 bases between. Germline V gene lookup returns CDR1 SNHLY and CDR2 FYNNEI. CDR3 amino acids: CASTGTDNSYEQYF. The CDR3 DNA follows: TGTGCCAGCACCGGGACGGACAACTCCTACGAGCAGTACTTC. Filled out from reference TRBV2 and TRBJ2-7, the complete variable domain reads EPEVTQTPSHQVTQMGQEVILRCVPISNHLYFYWYRQILGQKVEFLVSFYNNEISEKSEIFDDQFSVERPDGSNFTLKIRSTKLEDSAMYFCASTGTDNSYEQYFGPGTRLTVT.

This clonotype was seen at least ten times. The V and J genes are TRBV28 and TRBJ2-2; TRBD1 agrees at 7 bases. The trim removed 4 bases at V and 4 bases at J, leaving 6 bases unmatched. From germline, CDR1 is MDHEN and CDR2 SYDVKM. The length of the CDR3 is 15 residues. DNA of the CDR3: TGTGCCAGCAGTTCCTGGGACAGTGGCACCGGGGAGCTGTTTTTT. This gives the protein CASSSWDSGTGELFF. Drawing the rest from reference TRBV28 and TRBJ2-2, the complete variable domain is DVKVTQSSRYLVKRTGEKVFLECVQDMDHENMFWYRQDPGLGLRLIYFSYDVKMKEKGDIPEGYSVSREKKERFSLILESASTNQTSMYLCASSSWDSGTGELFFGEGSRLTVL.

This clonotype was seen repeatedly, ten times or more. The chain carries TRBV7-2 and TRBJ2-5; D uncertain. Deletions cut 5 bases from V and 4 bases from J, with 14 bases between. Germline V gene sequence: CDR1 SGHTA, CDR2 FQGNSA. CDR3 size: 14 residues. The DNA for the CDR3 is TGTGCCAGCAGCCCAGAGTGGTGGGGAGAGACCCAGTACTTC. Translating gives CASSPEWWGETQYF.

The chain combines TRBV19 with TRBJ2-5, with D possibly matching TRBD1 (6 bases). This CDR3 spans 14 amino acids. Germline V gene data show CDR1 as LNHDA and CDR2 as SQIVND (reference sequence). Trimming shortened V by 5 bases and J by 2 bases, and 12 bases separated the two germline ends. CDR3: CASSPGHRQETQYF. Here the CDR3 DNA reads TGTGCCAGTAGTCCGGGACATCGTCAAGAGACCCAGTACTTC. The variable domain in full, completed from reference TRBV19 and TRBJ2-5, reads DGGITQSPKYLFRKEGQNVTLSCEQNLNHDAMYWYRQDPGQGLRLIYYSQIVNDFQKGDIAEGYSVSREKKESFPLTVTSAQKNPTAFYLCASSPGHRQETQYFGPGTRLLVL.

The chain joins TRBV5-1 to TRBJ2-7, with 7 positions matching TRBD2. This CDR3 contains 12 residues. J lost 6 bases, V lost 6 bases, and 6 bases had no gene match. Looked up from germline, CDR1 is SGHRS and CDR2 is YFSETQ. CDR3 DNA: TGCGCCAGCAACGCGGGAGTGGGCGAGCAGTACTTC. It translates to CASNAGVGEQYF.

This clonotype was counted many times. This rearrangement joins TRBV6-5 to TRBJ1-1; the D is unclear. CDR3 size: 15 residues. CDR1 is MNHEY, CDR2 SVGAGI, per germline. V was trimmed by 6 bases and J by 8 bases, leaving 22 bases between them. The CDR3 nucleotides are TGTGCCAGCAGCCCGGTGGCAGGCCCTTGGGAAGAAGCTTTCTTT. Translating it yields CASSPVAGPWEEAFF.

The CDR3 reads CASVAGGAQYF. CDR3 nucleotide sequence: TGTGCTTCTGTAGCGGGAGGGGCCCAGTACTTC. The chain uses TRBV6-1 and TRBJ2-5, with 11 bases identical to TRBD2. The CDR3 sequence is 11 residues long. The germline CDR1 and CDR2 sequences are MNHNS and SASEGT.

Here the CDR3 reads CASSYAQFYNSPLHF. DNA of the CDR3: TGTGCCAGCAGTTACGCCCAGTTCTATAATTCACCCCTCCACTTT. The chain links TRBV6-5 to TRBJ1-6; D gene ambiguous. Germline V gene sequence: CDR1 MNHEY, CDR2 SVGAGI. The V end was cut by 2 bases, the J end by 3 bases, with 8 bases between. CDR3 size: 15 residues.

This clonotype was counted many times. V and J are TRBV28 and TRBJ1-1; D is possibly TRBD1 (6 bases). CDR3 length: 12 residues. The germline gives CDR1 MDHEN, CDR2 SYDVKM. CDR3 protein: CSTGEMNTEAFF. CDR3 sequence (DNA): TGTTCGACAGGAGAAATGAACACTGAAGCTTTCTTT.

The rearrangement links TRBV6-2 or TRBV6-3 to TRBJ1-2, with D perhaps matching TRBD1 (6 bases). Trimming pared 2 bases from V and 2 bases from J, leaving 12 bases between. The CDR3 has 15 residues. CDR1 MNHEY and CDR2 SVGEGT come from the germline V gene. The CDR3 sequence: CASSYVDRRNYGYTF. The DNA for the CDR3 is TGTGCCAGCAGTTACGTTGACAGGCGGAACTATGGCTACACCTTC.

This clonotype was picked up many times. The rearrangement uses TRBV28 and TRBJ1-1; D uncertain. From germline, CDR1 is MDHEN and CDR2 SYDVKM. CDR3 length: 11 amino acids. V was clipped by 2 bases and J by 11 bases, with 9 bases between them. The CDR3 sequence is CASSLQALAFF. DNA of the CDR3: TGTGCCAGCAGTTTACAGGCGCTGGCTTTCTTT.

There are many counts of this clonotype. Given a much more abundant clone one base away, this may be a read error. The CDR3 bases are TGTGCTAGTGGTCTCCGGGACAGCTGTAATTCACCCCTCCACTTT. Translation gives CASGLRDSCNSPLHF. V is TRBV12-5 and J is TRBJ1-6; 7 nucleotides match TRBD1. CDR3 size: 15 residues. In germline, CDR1 is LGHNT, CDR2 FRNRAP. V lost 5 bases to trimming and J lost 6 bases; unmatched junction nucleotides: 7. The full variable domain, completed using reference TRBV12-5 and TRBJ1-6, is DARVTQTPRHKVTEMGQEVTMRCQPILGHNTVFWYRQTMMQGLELLAYFRNRAPLDDSGMPKDRFSAEMPDATLATLKIQPSEPRDSAVYFCASGLRDSCNSPLHFGNGTRLTVT.

This clonotype was found many times. This chain joins TRBV7-9 and TRBJ2-5; a possible D gene is TRBD1 (5 bases). The CDR3 length is 16 residues. Germline CDR1 SEHNR, CDR2 FQNEAQ (reference sequence). The V end lost 1 base, the J end lost 1 base, and 13 bases lay between the germline ends. CDR3 DNA: TGTGCCAGCAGCTTAGTGTGGGGCTACCGCCAAGAGACCCAGTACTTC. It translates to CASSLVWGYRQETQYF.

The table lists this clonotype with a count of one. The rearrangement uses TRBV28 and TRBJ2-5; D gene unclear. The germline V gene encodes CDR1 MDHEN and CDR2 SYDVKM. The CDR3 sequence is 14 residues long. V shed 6 bases and J shed 4 bases, with 15 bases lying between them. CDR3: CASRPHIPGETQYF. The CDR3 DNA reads as TGTGCCAGCAGGCCGCACATCCCCGGAGAGACCCAGTACTTC.

The V gene is TRBV6-2 or TRBV6-3, the J gene TRBJ2-7; no clear D. Germline V CDR1 and CDR2: MNHEY, SVGEGT. The CDR3 length is 14 residues. V was pared by 0 bases and J by 1 base, with 7 bases between. CDR3 DNA: TGTGCCAGCAGTTACTCAGACGGATCCTACGAGCAGTACTTC. Protein product: CASSYSDGSYEQYF.

In this sample, this clonotype turned up many times. The V gene is TRBV6-5, the J gene TRBJ1-5, with a tentative D call TRBD1 (6 bases). Trimming stripped 4 bases from V and 2 bases from J, with 15 bases between. The CDR3 totals 16 residues. The germline V gene encodes CDR1 MNHEY and CDR2 SVGAGI. CDR3 nucleotide sequence: TGTGCCAGCAGTTCCGTGGGGGCCGGGGGCAATCAGCCCCAGCATTTT. Protein sequence: CASSSVGAGGNQPQHF.

This clonotype was recorded many times. Here the CDR3 DNA reads TGTGCCAGCAGCCCCGAACTTAGCAATCAGCCCCAGCATTTT. This encodes CASSPELSNQPQHF. The genes are TRBV3-1 and TRBJ1-5; D is unresolved. The length of the CDR3 is 14 residues. V lost 4 bases and J lost 0, with 7 bases in between. Germline-derived CDR1 and CDR2 are LGHDT and YNNKEL (reference sequence).